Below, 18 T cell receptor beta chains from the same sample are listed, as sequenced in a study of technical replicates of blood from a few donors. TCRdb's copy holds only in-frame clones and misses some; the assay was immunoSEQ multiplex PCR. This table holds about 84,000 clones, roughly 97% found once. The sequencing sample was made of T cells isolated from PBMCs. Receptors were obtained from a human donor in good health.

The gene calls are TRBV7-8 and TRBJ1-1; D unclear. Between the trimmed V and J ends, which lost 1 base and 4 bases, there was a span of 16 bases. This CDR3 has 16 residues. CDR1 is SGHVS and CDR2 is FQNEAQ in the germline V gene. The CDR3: CASSLGLPGSGTEAFF. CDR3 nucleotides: TGTGCCAGCAGCTTAGGACTGCCCGGCAGTGGCACTGAAGCTTTCTTT.

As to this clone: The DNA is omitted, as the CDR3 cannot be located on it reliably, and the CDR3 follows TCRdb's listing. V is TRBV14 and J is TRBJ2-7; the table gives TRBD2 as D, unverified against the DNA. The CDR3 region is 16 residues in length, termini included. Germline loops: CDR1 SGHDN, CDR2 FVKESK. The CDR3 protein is CASSPLSWEGGVEQYF.

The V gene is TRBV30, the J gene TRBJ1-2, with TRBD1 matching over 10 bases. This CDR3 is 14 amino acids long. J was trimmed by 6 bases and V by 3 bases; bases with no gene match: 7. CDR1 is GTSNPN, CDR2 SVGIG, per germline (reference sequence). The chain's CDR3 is CAWRTGTGENGYTF. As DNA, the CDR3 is TGTGCCTGGAGAACCGGGACAGGGGAAAATGGCTACACCTTC. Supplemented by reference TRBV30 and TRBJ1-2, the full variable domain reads SQTIHQWPATLVQPVGSPLSLECTVEGTSNPNLYWYRQAAGRGLQLLFYSVGIGQISSEVPQNLSASRPQDRQFILSSKKLLLSDSGFYLCAWRTGTGENGYTFGSGTRLTVV.

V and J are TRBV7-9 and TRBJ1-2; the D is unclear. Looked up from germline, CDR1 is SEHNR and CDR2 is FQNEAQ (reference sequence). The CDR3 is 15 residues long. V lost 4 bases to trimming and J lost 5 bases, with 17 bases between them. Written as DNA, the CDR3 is TGTGCCAGCAGCTCCCCGCGGGGAGGGTCTTATGGCTACACCTTC. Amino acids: CASSSPRGGSYGYTF.

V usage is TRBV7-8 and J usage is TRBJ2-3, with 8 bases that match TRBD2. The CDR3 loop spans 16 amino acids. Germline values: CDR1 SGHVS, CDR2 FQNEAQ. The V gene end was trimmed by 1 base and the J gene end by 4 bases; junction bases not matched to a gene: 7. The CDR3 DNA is TGTGCCAGCAGCTTAGTTACGCGGGAGGTCCCAGATACGCAGTATTTT. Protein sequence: CASSLVTREVPDTQYF.

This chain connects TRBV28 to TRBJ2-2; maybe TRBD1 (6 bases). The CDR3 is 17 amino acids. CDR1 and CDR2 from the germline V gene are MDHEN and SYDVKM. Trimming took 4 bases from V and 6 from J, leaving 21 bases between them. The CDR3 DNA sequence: TGTGCCAGCAGTTCCCCAAAGTCGTTGGCAGGGGCCGGGGAGCTGTTTTTT. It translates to CASSSPKSLAGAGELFF. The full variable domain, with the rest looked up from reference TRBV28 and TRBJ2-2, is DVKVTQSSRYLVKRTGEKVFLECVQDMDHENMFWYRQDPGLGLRLIYFSYDVKMKEKGDIPEGYSVSREKKERFSLILESASTNQTSMYLCASSSPKSLAGAGELFFGEGSRLTVL.

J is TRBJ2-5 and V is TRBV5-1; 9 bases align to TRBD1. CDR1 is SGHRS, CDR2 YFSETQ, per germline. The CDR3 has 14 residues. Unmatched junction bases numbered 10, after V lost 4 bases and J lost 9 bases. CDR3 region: CASSLRDRVRPQYF. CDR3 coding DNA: TGCGCCAGCAGCCTCCGGGACAGGGTAAGGCCCCAGTACTTC.

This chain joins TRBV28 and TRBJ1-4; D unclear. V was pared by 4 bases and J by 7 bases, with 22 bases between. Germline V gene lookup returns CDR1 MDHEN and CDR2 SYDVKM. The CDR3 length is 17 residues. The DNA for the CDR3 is TGTGCCAGCAGTTCGGCGGCAGACCCGGTGGGTGCTGAAAAACTGTTTTTT. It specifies CASSSAADPVGAEKLFF.

This CDR3 reads CASSPDSYGYTF. The CDR3 DNA reads TGTGCCAGCAGCCCCGACAGCTATGGCTACACCTTC. The V gene is TRBV5-4, the J gene TRBJ1-2, with D possibly matching TRBD1 (5 bases). The V and J ends lost 4 bases and 4 bases respectively, with 8 bases between them. The germline V gene encodes CDR1 SGHNT and CDR2 YYREEE (reference sequence). The CDR3 is made up of 12 amino acids.

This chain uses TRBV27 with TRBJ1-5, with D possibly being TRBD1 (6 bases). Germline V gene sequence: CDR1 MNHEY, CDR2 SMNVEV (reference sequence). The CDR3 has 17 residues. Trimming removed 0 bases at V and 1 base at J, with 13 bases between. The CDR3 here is CASSLSVTGSSNQPQHF. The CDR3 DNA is TGTGCCAGCAGTTTATCAGTTACAGGGTCAAGCAATCAGCCCCAGCATTTT.

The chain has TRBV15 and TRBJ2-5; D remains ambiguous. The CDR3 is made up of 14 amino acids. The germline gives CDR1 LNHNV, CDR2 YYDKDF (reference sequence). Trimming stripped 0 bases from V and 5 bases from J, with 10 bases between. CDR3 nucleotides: TGTGCCACCAGCAGAGATTTTTCGGTGGAGACCCAGTACTTC. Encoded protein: CATSRDFSVETQYF.

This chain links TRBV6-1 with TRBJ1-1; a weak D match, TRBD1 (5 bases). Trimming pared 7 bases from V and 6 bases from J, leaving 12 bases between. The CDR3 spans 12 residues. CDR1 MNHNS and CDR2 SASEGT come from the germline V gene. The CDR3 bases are TGTGCCAGCACCATCAGGGATCCTGAAGCTTTCTTT. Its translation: CASTIRDPEAFF.

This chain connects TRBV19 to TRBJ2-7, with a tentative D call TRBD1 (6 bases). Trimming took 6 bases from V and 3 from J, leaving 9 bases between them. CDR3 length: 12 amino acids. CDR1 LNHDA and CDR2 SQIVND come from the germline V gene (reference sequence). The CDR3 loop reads CASRSRGYEQYF. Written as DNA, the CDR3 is TGTGCCAGTAGGAGCAGGGGCTACGAGCAGTACTTC.

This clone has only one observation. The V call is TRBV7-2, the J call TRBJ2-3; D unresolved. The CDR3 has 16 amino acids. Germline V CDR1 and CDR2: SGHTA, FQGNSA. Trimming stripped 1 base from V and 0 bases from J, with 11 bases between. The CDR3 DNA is TGTGCCAGCAGCTTAGATGATTTAACTAGCACAGATACGCAGTATTTT. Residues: CASSLDDLTSTDTQYF.

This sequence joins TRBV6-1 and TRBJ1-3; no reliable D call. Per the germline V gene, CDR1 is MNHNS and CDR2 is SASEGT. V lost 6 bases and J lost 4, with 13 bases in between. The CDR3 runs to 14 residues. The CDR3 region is CASRVEGEGNTIYF. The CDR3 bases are TGTGCCAGCAGGGTGGAGGGTGAGGGAAACACCATATATTTT.

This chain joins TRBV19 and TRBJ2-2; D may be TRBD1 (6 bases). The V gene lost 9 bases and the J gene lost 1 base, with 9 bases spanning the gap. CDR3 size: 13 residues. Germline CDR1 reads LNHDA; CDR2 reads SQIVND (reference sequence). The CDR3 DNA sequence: TGTGCCAGCCCGGACAGGAACACCGGGGAGCTGTTTTTT. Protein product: CASPDRNTGELFF.

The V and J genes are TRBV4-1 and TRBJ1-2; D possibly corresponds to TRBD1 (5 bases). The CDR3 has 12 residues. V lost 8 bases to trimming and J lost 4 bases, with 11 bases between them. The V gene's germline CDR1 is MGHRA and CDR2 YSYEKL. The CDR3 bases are TGCGCCAGCTCCGACAGCGTCTATGGCTACACCTTC. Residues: CASSDSVYGYTF.

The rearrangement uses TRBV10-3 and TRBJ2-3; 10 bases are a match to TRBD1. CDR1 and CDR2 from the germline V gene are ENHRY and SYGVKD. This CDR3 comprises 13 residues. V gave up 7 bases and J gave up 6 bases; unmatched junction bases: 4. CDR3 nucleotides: TGTGCCATCAAACCGGGACAGGGGGATACGCAGTATTTT. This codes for CAIKPGQGDTQYF.